The source of this T cell receptor (beta chain) is a study of blood T cell repertoires in COVID-19 (dated by TCRdb to about 2020). Turning to the overall study: Samples covering the acute and convalescent phases of COVID-19 were provided by collaborators in the United States, Italy and Spain. The prospective study material was composed of cDNA or gDNA derived from T cells, B-cell-depleted T cells, or PBMCs. The dataset comprised deeply sampled blood TCRbeta repertoires from subjects exposed to, actively infected with, or recovered from COVID-19. A freely available public database, intended as a resource for researchers studying the immune response to SARS-CoV-2, is where the repertoires were released. The samples were drawn from the first 160 participants of the ongoing ImmuneRACE study and from 950 to 1,500 subjects provided by 6 global collaborators. Sample metadata almost always included a de-identified subject ID, COVID-19 status, age in years and sex. Where HLA class I and class II types were available, the types were taken from metadata supplied by the sample provider, not from assay-based typing.

CDR1 and CDR2 are drawn from the germline V gene: KGHSH, LQKENI. CDR3 length: 14 amino acids, cysteine to phenylalanine. Only the CDR3 DNA is retained, 42 bases long and in frame from the first base. Cut back by 3 bases and 1 base, the V and J ends lie 10 bases apart. TCRbeta CDR3 regions were amplified from genomic DNA using the immunoSEQ Assay, a bias-controlled multiplex PCR. The original methods were these. The number of nucleated cells in each sample was estimated by amplification of reference gene primers within the assay. To quantify the absolute abundance of each unique TCRbeta CDR3 rearrangement, sequence reads were collapsed and filtered. For each sample, productive Simpson clonality was calculated as the square root of Simpson's diversity index across productive rearrangements. The table was pulled from immuneACCESS by TCRdb, which kept in-frame rearrangements only. Such tables lose some clones; where checked, under half of the loss comes from unresolved V genes, and the rest has no known cause. V and J calls and clone size are as listed in that table; D and trimming were resolved from the DNA. This sample lists about 110,000 clones; over 75% were detected once. The ten most abundant clones make up roughly 6.5% of the sample.

As concerns this clone: Its recognized antigen is unknown. No per-base quality is available; no much larger clone lies one base away.

What the research found in general, with its limitations: Clinical and demographic metadata were provided uncurated, with the amount varying by source and participant.

Whole blood was collected in K2EDTA tubes by collaborating institutions according to the institutions' own protocols. Collaborator samples were shipped for TCRbeta analysis as frozen whole blood, isolated PBMCs, or DNA extracted from either sample type. This TCR derives from a woman aged 45-65 years with acute or convalescent COVID-19. Sequencing input: peripheral blood. The V and J genes are TRBV18 and TRBJ2-7; TRBD2 is perhaps the D gene, given 5 matching bases. The bases read TGTGCCAGCTCACCCCCGACGGGATCCTACGAGCAGTACTTC. Its product reads: CASSPPTGSYEQYF.